Listed below are T cell receptor beta chains from one sample, sequenced in a study of CD8 T cells in Susac syndrome. Via MiXCR, TCRdb re-called the immunoSEQ multiplex PCR reads, giving one row per CDR3 protein. The repertoire consists of under 200,000 distinct CDR3 sequences, with roughly 95% occurring once and the leading ten covering approximately 0.094%. Sequenced sample: CD4+ T cells from PBMCs. All receptors come from a human donor in good health. CDR3s leave out the opening cysteine and the closing phenylalanine or tryptophan. Size values are once, few and many counts, or a class for expanded clones, and some rows have none.

. | 11 | TRBV20-1 | SAVLGVQETQY
. | 11 | TRBV6-1 | ASTEGRTYEQY
. | 10 | TRBV20-1 | SARETNTEAF
. | 11 | TRBV20-1 | SAAQGVREPQH
. | 11 | TRBV3-1 | ASSQVSDYGYT
. | 12 | TRBV2 | ASSEQAGSDEAF
. | 12 | TRBV29-1 | SVEEGGTNTEAF
. | 14 | TRBV5-1 | ASSSGGTPGGPDAF
. | 14 | TRBV23-1 | ASSQWREGRSDEQF
. | 11 | TRBV3-1 | ASSQRGENEQF
. | 11 | TRBV12-3/TRBV12-4 | ASTGTRGGGYT
once | 13 | TRBV7-2 | ASSPRQGVSTEAF
. | 12 | TRBV10-3 | AISSAGRSTEAF
. | 11 | TRBV20-1 | SARMGIQETQY
. | 13 | TRBV27 | ASRGLAGWTGELF
. | 12 | TRBV20-1 | SARAPRRDQPQH
. | 10 | TRBV24-1 | ATSDFGGSYT
. | 11 | TRBV14 | ASSQLVGDTQY
. | 14 | TRBV3-1 | ASSQVKGFFSYEQY
. | 10 | TRBV12-3/TRBV12-4 | ASSPVATDYT
few | 12 | TRBV4-1 | ASSRDRSIIPQH
. | 10 | TRBV29-1 | SVAQGGETQY
once | 14 | TRBV7-3 | ASSLSGARGTSEAF
few | 10 | TRBV27 | ASSLGGDTQY
. | 11 | TRBV28 | ASRGDSNQPQH
. | 15 | TRBV4-2 | ASSLRLAGKNTDTQY
. | 9 | TRBV30 | AWSVLSEAF
. | 13 | TRBV18 | ASSPRSEGYNEQF
. | 11 | TRBV2 | ASSSEGAGGYT
few | 11 | TRBV4-3 | ASSQDRGSPLH
. | 11 | TRBV29-1 | SVGSTSYNEQF
. | 11 | TRBV19 | ASSIWAGGYQY
few | 12 | TRBV25-1 | ASSAGQGNQPQH
. | 14 | TRBV5-1 | ASSRGPSGDTDTQY
. | 12 | TRBV18 | ASSEDSGANVLT
. | 14 | TRBV20-1 | SAPSGQGLSNQPQH
. | 11 | TRBV5-1 | ASTPPGANGYT
. | 9 | TRBV29-1 | SVGLGGELF
. | 11 | TRBV25-1 | ASGDRGNNEQF